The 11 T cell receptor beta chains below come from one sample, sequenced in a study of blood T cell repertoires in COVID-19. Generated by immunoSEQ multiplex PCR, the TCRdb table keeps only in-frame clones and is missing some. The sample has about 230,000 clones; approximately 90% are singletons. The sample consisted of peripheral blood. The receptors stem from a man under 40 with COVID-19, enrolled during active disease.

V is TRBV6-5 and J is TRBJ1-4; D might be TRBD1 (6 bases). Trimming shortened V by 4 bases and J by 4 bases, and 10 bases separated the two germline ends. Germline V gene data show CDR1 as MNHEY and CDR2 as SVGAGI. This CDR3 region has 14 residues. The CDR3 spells CASSLGHNNEKLFF. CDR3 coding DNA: TGTGCCAGCAGTTTGGGACATAATAATGAAAAACTGTTTTTT.

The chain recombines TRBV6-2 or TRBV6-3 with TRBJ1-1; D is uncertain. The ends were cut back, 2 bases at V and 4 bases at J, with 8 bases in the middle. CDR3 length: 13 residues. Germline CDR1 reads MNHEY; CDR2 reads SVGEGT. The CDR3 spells CASSYPLRTEAFF. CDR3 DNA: TGTGCCAGCAGTTACCCCCTCCGCACTGAAGCTTTCTTT.

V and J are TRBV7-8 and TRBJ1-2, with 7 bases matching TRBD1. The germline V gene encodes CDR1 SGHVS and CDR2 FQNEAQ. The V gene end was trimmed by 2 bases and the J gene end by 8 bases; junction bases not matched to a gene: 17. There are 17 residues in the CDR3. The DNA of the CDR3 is TGTGCCAGCAGCTTAATGGGACAGACTACAACGGCTATGGGCTACACCTTC. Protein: CASSLMGQTTTAMGYTF.

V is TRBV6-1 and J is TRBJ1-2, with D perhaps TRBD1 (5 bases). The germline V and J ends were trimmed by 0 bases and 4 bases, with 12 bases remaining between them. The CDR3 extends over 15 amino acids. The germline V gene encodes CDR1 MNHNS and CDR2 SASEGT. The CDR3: CASSEAAGTVYGYTF. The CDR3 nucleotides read TGTGCCAGCAGTGAAGCTGCGGGGACCGTCTATGGCTACACCTTC.

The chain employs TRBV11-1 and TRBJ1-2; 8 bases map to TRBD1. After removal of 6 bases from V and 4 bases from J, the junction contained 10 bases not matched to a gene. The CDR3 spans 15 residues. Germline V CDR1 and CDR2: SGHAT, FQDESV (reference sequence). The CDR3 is CASSTGQGGVYGYTF. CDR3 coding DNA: TGTGCCAGCAGTACCGGACAGGGAGGCGTCTATGGCTACACCTTC.

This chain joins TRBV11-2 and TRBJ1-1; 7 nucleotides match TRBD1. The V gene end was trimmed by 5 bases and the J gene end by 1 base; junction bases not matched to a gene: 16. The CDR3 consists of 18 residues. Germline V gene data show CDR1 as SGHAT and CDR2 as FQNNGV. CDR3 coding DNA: TGTGCCAGCAGCCCTCGTAGGGGGACAGCCCTACCGAACACTGAAGCTTTCTTT. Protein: CASSPRRGTALPNTEAFF.

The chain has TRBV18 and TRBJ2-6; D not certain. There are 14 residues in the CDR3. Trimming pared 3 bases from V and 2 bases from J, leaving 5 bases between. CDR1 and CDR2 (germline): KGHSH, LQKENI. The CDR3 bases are TGTGCCAGCTCACCGGAGACTGGGGCCAACGTCCTGACTTTC. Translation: CASSPETGANVLTF. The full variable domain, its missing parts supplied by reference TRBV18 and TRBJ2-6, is NAGVMQNPRHLVRRRGQEARLRCSPMKGHSHVYWYRQLPEEGLKFMVYLQKENIIDESGMPKERFSAEFPKEGPSILRIQQVVRGDSAAYFCASSPETGANVLTFGAGSRLTVL.

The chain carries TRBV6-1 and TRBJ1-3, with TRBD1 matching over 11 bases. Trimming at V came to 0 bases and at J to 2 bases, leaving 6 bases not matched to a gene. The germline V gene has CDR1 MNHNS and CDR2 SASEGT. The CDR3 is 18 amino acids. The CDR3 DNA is TGTGCCAGCAGTGAAGCTTTACCGGGACAGGGGGCTGGAAACACCATATATTTT. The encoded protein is CASSEALPGQGAGNTIYF.

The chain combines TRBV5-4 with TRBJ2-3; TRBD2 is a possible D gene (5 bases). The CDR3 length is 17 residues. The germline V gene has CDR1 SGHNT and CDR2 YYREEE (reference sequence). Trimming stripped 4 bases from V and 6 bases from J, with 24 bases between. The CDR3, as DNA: TGTGCCAGCAGCCCCCCCAGAAGCGGTTGGAACTCGGATACGCAGTATTTT. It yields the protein CASSPPRSGWNSDTQYF.

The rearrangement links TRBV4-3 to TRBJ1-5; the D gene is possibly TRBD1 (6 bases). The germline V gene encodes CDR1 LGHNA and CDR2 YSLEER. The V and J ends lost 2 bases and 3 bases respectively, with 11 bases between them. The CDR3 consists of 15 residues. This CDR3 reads CASSQNTGYNQPQHF. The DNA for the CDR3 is TGCGCCAGCAGCCAAAATACAGGGTACAATCAGCCCCAGCATTTT.

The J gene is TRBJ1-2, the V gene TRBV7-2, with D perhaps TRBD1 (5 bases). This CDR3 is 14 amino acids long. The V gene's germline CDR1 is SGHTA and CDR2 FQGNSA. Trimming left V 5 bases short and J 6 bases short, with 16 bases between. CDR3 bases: TGTGCCAGCAGCCCCCCCGGGGGGGGGAATGGCTACACCTTC. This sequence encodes CASSPPGGGNGYTF.